This is a list of T cell receptor beta chains from one sample in a study of cytomegalovirus exposure and HLA in healthy donors. The table came from immunoSEQ multiplex PCR; TCRdb's copy has only in-frame clones and leaves some out. The table records about 150,000 clones, about 85% of them present only once. Material for sequencing was PBMCs. These receptors all stem from a male donor in good health and CMV-seropositive. Each CDR3 is given with its conserved first and last residue. A D gene is named only where the DNA matches it firmly. Where a row states a size, it is once, few, many or the class of an expanded clone; other rows omit it.

>NA|TRBV30|TRBJ2-6|NA
CAWRRSGANVLTF
TGTGCCTGGAGGCGCTCTGGGGCCAACGTCCTGACTTTC
>NA|TRBV6-5|TRBJ2-7|NA
CASSYPGTYEQYF
TGTGCCAGCAGTTACCCAGGGACCTACGAGCAGTACTTC
>NA|TRBV25-1|TRBJ2-3|TRBD2
CASSPLAGVTDTQYF
TGTGCCAGCAGTCCGCTAGCGGGAGTAACAGATACGCAGTATTTT
>few|TRBV6-6|TRBJ2-5|NA
CASSYGGGETQYF
TGTGCCAGCAGTTACGGCGGAGGAGAGACCCAGTACTTC
>NA|TRBV4-1|TRBJ1-4|NA
CASSQGPLGGEKLFF
TGCGCCAGCAGCCAAGGGCCACTTGGAGGCGAAAAACTGTTTTTT
>NA|TRBV9|TRBJ1-1|NA
CASSGRREEAFF
TGTGCCAGCAGCGGTCGGAGGGAGGAAGCTTTCTTT
>NA|TRBV28|TRBJ1-4|TRBD1
CASSLDTGGREKLFF
TGTGCCAGCAGTTTAGACACAGGGGGGAGGGAAAAACTGTTTTTT
>NA|TRBV9|TRBJ2-7|NA
CASSRLGRVYEQYF
TGTGCCAGCAGCCGCCTCGGGCGGGTCTACGAGCAGTACTTC
>few|TRBV19|TRBJ1-5|TRBD1
CASRRTGGFNQPQHF
TGTGCCAGTAGACGGACAGGGGGCTTCAATCAGCCCCAGCATTTT
>once|TRBV9|TRBJ1-4|NA
CASSVGGSTNEKLFF
TGTGCCAGCAGCGTAGGAGGATCAACTAATGAAAAACTGTTTTTT
>NA|TRBV29-1|TRBJ2-3|NA
CSVDPPPGDTQYF
TGCAGCGTTGACCCACCCCCCGGGGATACGCAGTATTTT
>NA|TRBV11-3|TRBJ1-2|NA
CASSLDFAGGGGYTF
TGTGCCAGCAGCTTAGATTTTGCGGGGGGCGGTGGCTACACCTTC
>NA|TRBV5-1|TRBJ1-2|TRBD1
CASSLALTGEKGYTF
TGCGCCAGCAGCTTGGCACTTACAGGGGAGAAAGGCTACACCTTC
>NA|TRBV14|TRBJ2-4|NA
CASSQEAGRVKNIQYF
TGTGCCAGCAGCCAAGAAGCGGGTAGAGTCAAAAACATTCAGTACTTC
>NA|TRBV14|TRBJ2-7|TRBD1
CASSPWYAGTGTYEQYF
TGTGCCAGCAGCCCCTGGTACGCCGGGACAGGGACCTACGAGCAGTACTTC
>NA|TRBV7-9|TRBJ2-5|TRBD1
CASGPTGGAETQYF
TGTGCCAGCGGACCGACAGGGGGCGCAGAGACCCAGTACTTC
>NA|TRBV14|TRBJ1-1|NA
CASSQDGNTEAFF
TGTGCCAGCAGCCAAGACGGGAACACTGAAGCTTTCTTT
>NA|TRBV27|TRBJ2-5|TRBD1
CASSQIQGGGETQYF
TGTGCCAGCAGCCAGATACAGGGGGGCGGGGAGACCCAGTACTTC
>NA|TRBV12-5|TRBJ2-3|NA
CASGLALVRDTQYF
TGTGCTAGTGGTTTGGCCCTCGTGAGAGATACGCAGTATTTT
>NA|TRBV6-5|TRBJ1-6|TRBD1
CASSRATGDNSPLHF
TGTGCCAGCAGTCGGGCGACAGGGGATAATTCACCCCTCCACTTT
>NA|TRBV7-9|TRBJ2-3|TRBD2
CASSSRRTSGDTDTQYF
TGTGCCAGCAGCTCGCGGAGGACTAGCGGGGACACAGATACGCAGTATTTT
>NA|TRBV5-5|TRBJ2-7|TRBD1
CASSLIGGQGTYEQYF
TGTGCCAGCAGCTTGATAGGCGGACAGGGGACCTACGAGCAGTACTTC
>NA|TRBV30|TRBJ2-7|TRBD2
CAWGLGGAGEQYF
TGTGCCTGGGGGCTCGGGGGGGCTGGGGAGCAGTACTTC
>NA|TRBV4-2|TRBJ2-2|TRBD2
CASSQRGGGNTGELFF
TGTGCCAGCAGCCAAAGGGGCGGGGGAAACACCGGGGAGCTGTTTTTT
>NA|TRBV27|TRBJ2-7|NA
CASSRGIHYEQYF
TGTGCCAGCAGTCGCGGGATTCACTACGAGCAGTACTTC
>NA|TRBV5-1|TRBJ1-2|NA
CASSSPFSGRVYGYTF
TGCGCCAGCAGCTCGCCCTTCTCAGGCAGGGTCTATGGCTACACCTTC
>few|TRBV4-3|TRBJ2-6|NA
CASSQDSSVSGANVLTF
TGCGCCAGCAGCCAAGATTCCTCGGTCTCTGGGGCCAACGTCCTGACTTTC
>NA|TRBV30|TRBJ1-4|NA
CAWSRGARESEKLFF
TGTGCCTGGAGTAGAGGGGCGCGGGAGAGCGAAAAACTGTTTTTT
>NA|TRBV6-5|TRBJ2-5|NA
CASSLEGETQYF
TGTGCCAGCAGTCTGGAGGGAGAGACCCAGTACTTC
>NA|TRBV11-2|TRBJ1-1|NA
CASSSRAGDTEAFF
TGTGCCAGCAGCTCCCGGGCGGGCGACACTGAAGCTTTCTTT
>few|TRBV9|TRBJ1-1|NA
CASSSSPGTEAFF
TGTGCCAGCAGCAGCAGTCCGGGAACTGAAGCTTTCTTT
>NA|TRBV6-5|TRBJ1-1|NA
CASSYAANTEAFF
TGTGCCAGCAGTTACGCGGCGAACACTGAAGCTTTCTTT
>NA|TRBV30|TRBJ1-2|TRBD1
CAWSEGQGLNGYTF
TGTGCCTGGAGTGAGGGACAGGGGCTCAATGGCTACACCTTC
>once|TRBV27|TRBJ1-2|TRBD1
CASSPTGVAYGYTF
TGTGCCAGCAGTCCGACAGGGGTCGCCTATGGCTACACCTTC
>NA|TRBV28|TRBJ1-6|NA
CASSTRSSYNSPLHF
TGTGCCAGCAGTACCCGGAGCTCCTATAATTCACCCCTCCACTTT
>few|TRBV7-9|TRBJ2-3|NA
CASYLLPGTSTDTQYF
TGTGCCAGCTATCTCCTCCCGGGAACTAGCACAGATACGCAGTATTTT
>NA|TRBV19|TRBJ1-1|NA
CASSTLDSLNTEAFF
TGTGCCAGTAGTACCTTGGACAGTCTGAACACTGAAGCTTTCTTT
>NA|TRBV27|TRBJ2-7|TRBD2
CASSYQLAGVGYEQYF
TGTGCCAGCAGTTATCAACTAGCGGGAGTTGGATACGAGCAGTACTTC
>NA|TRBV27|TRBJ2-3|NA
CASKLQGNRGTDTQYF
TGTGCCAGCAAGCTCCAGGGGAATCGGGGCACAGATACGCAGTATTTT
>NA|TRBV29-1|TRBJ1-2|TRBD1
CSVLDRRPVYGYTF
TGCAGCGTCCTGGACAGGCGGCCCGTTTATGGCTACACCTTC
>NA|TRBV6-5|TRBJ2-1|NA
CASSNNRVNEQFF
TGTGCCAGCAGTAACAACAGGGTTAATGAGCAGTTCTTC
>NA|TRBV28|TRBJ1-5|NA
CASSPGGFNQPQHF
TGTGCCAGCAGTCCCGGGGGGTTCAATCAGCCCCAGCATTTT
>once|TRBV10-3|TRBJ2-1|TRBD2
CAIRNTSGSSNEQFF
TGTGCCATCAGGAATACTAGCGGGAGTAGTAATGAGCAGTTCTTC
>NA|TRBV7-2|TRBJ2-1|TRBD2
CASSFRTSGERWYEQFF
TGTGCCAGCAGCTTCCGGACTAGCGGGGAAAGATGGTATGAGCAGTTCTTC
>NA|TRBV5-4|TRBJ2-1|NA
CASRGDSDNEQFF
TGTGCCAGCAGAGGGGACTCCGACAATGAGCAGTTCTTC
>NA|TRBV5-6|TRBJ2-5|NA
CASTLTSYQETQYF
TGTGCCAGCACCCTGACATCATACCAAGAGACCCAGTACTTC
>NA|TRBV5-1|TRBJ2-3|TRBD2
CASSSTGTSGRDTQYF
TGCGCCAGCAGCTCGACCGGGACTAGCGGGAGGGATACGCAGTATTTT
>NA|TRBV2|TRBJ1-1|NA
CASGPFSEAFF
TGTGCCAGTGGGCCGTTCTCGGAAGCCTTCTTT
>NA|TRBV19|TRBJ1-6|NA
CASSGGRYNSPLHF
TGTGCCAGTAGTGGAGGGCGGTATAATTCACCCCTCCACTTT
>NA|TRBV6-4|TRBJ2-2|NA
CASSVIQDTGELFF
TGTGCCAGCAGTGTGATACAGGACACCGGGGAGCTGTTTTTT
>NA|TRBV5-1|TRBJ2-5|TRBD1
CASSWQGARETQYF
TGCGCCAGCAGCTGGCAGGGGGCCCGGGAGACCCAGTACTTC